This TCR beta chain was observed in a study of regulatory T cells in long-lasting Graves disease. This clonotype has ten or more counts. Its ends do not fully match the called genes, so a read error is possible. CDR1 and CDR2 from the germline V gene are MNHNS and SASEGT. CDR3 length: 12 amino acids. Time point denoted: newly diagnosed GD, antithyroid drugs for less than 3 months. RNA extracted from PBMCs served as the sequencing template. Both iRepertoire HTBI primers and Arm-PCR of CDR3 regions were used to build the TCR beta libraries. TCRdb re-derived calls from the multiplex PCR reads in MiXCR, one entry per CDR3 protein. Of about 540,000 distinct CDR3 sequences in the sample, approximately 12% were seen once. These same data were also listed under a study on T cells in Graves' hyperthyroidism and ophthalmopathy.

The chain has TRBV6-1 and TRBJ2-1; the D gene is possibly TRBD2 (6 bases). The source of this sequence is a man aged 30-40 years with Graves disease. The source material was peripheral blood mononuclear cells (PBMCs), sampled at new diagnosis, from a patient treated with antithyroid drugs. Here the CDR3 DNA reads TGTGCCAGCAGTGAAGCTTCAGTGGGGGAGGTCTTC. This translates into CASSEASVGEVF.